Each of the 18 T cell receptor beta chains below was sequenced from the same sample in a study of CD8+ T cells in alopecia areata listed by TCRdb under 2018. According to the study, the label for this sample's time point signals: baseline before oral tofacitinib. The library was obtained by the immunoSEQ multiplex PCR assay. To provide template for TCR sequencing, every sample had RNA extracted and reverse transcribed into cDNA. TCRdb's version of the immuneACCESS table is confined to in-frame rearrangements and falls short of the full clone set. An unresolved V gene accounts for under half of the shortfall where checked; the remainder is of unknown origin. The sample table shows roughly 170,000 clones, and around three fifths are seen once. The ten largest clones add up to over 12% of the sample. Sequenced here: CD4+ T cells sorted from blood, sampled at week 0. The receptors stem from a human donor with alopecia areata.

The chain employs TRBV4-1 and TRBJ2-7; D perhaps matches TRBD2 (5 bases). The ends were cut back, 0 bases at V and 7 bases at J, with 19 bases in the middle. The CDR3 length is 16 residues. Germline CDR1 MGHRA, CDR2 YSYEKL. CDR3 sequence (DNA): TGCGCCAGCAGCCAAGAATGGGGTTTCGCTACGGGGGAGCAGTACTTC. It is translated as CASSQEWGFATGEQYF.

This chain uses TRBV5-6 with TRBJ2-3, with unresolved D. Germline V lookup: CDR1 SGHDT, CDR2 YYEEEE. This CDR3 comprises 12 residues. Trimming removed 4 bases at V and 5 bases at J, with 8 bases between. The CDR3 sequence: CASSRGVDTQYF. CDR3 in DNA: TGTGCCAGCAGCCGCGGCGTAGATACGCAGTATTTT.

This clone was seen a handful of times. The chain uses TRBV4-1 and TRBJ2-5; D gene ambiguous. The germline V gene encodes CDR1 MGHRA and CDR2 YSYEKL. V lost 0 bases and J lost 6, with 8 bases in between. The CDR3 spans 13 residues. This CDR3 reads CASSQDQVKTQYF. CDR3 DNA sequence: TGCGCCAGCAGCCAAGATCAGGTGAAGACCCAGTACTTC.

This chain connects TRBV7-2 to TRBJ2-7, with D maybe TRBD2 (5 bases). CDR1 SGHTA and CDR2 FQGNSA come from the germline V gene. This CDR3 is 12 amino acids long. V dropped 4 bases and J dropped 7 bases, with 11 bases sitting between them. The CDR3 spells CASSSSRGEQYF. CDR3 coding DNA: TGTGCCAGCAGCTCCTCTCGCGGGGAGCAGTACTTC. The variable domain in full, completed from reference TRBV7-2 and TRBJ2-7, reads GAGVSQSPSNKVTEKGKDVELRCDPISGHTALYWYRQSLGQGLEFLIYFQGNSAPDKSGLPSDRFSAERTGGSVSTLTIQRTQQEDSAVYLCASSSSRGEQYFGPGTRLTVT.

This clone has only a few counts. The CDR3 DNA sequence: TGTGCCAGCAGTGGGACAGGGGGGAATCAGCCCCAGCATTTT. It yields the protein CASSGTGGNQPQHF. V is TRBV25-1 and J is TRBJ1-5; TRBD1 matches 10 bases. The germline gives CDR1 MGHDK, CDR2 SYGVNS. V lost 4 bases and J lost 4; bases outside the gene matches: 1. The CDR3 extends over 14 amino acids.

The CDR3 nucleotides are TGTGCCAGCAGCTTTGGGCTCAACGAGCAGTACTTC. Translated, it gives CASSFGLNEQYF. This chain joins TRBV7-9 and TRBJ2-7; D not resolved. Germline assignment: CDR1 SEHNR and CDR2 FQNEAQ (reference sequence). This CDR3 spans 12 amino acids. V lost 3 bases and J lost 5, with 8 bases in between.

This clone has just a few counts. This sequence joins TRBV6-5 and TRBJ1-1; D might be TRBD1 (6 bases). V lost 6 bases and J 3 bases, leaving 14 bases between the germline ends. This CDR3 comprises 14 residues. Germline CDR1 is MNHEY and CDR2 is SVGAGI. The CDR3 is CASSLARGDTEAFF. In nucleotides, the CDR3 is TGTGCCAGCAGCCTCGCTAGGGGGGACACTGAAGCTTTCTTT.

The CDR3 sequence is CASSLGGAGANVLTF. The CDR3 bases are TGTGCCAGCAGCTTAGGGGGCGCTGGGGCCAACGTCCTGACTTTC. V is TRBV7-2 and J is TRBJ2-6, with D maybe TRBD1 (5 bases). Germline CDR1 and CDR2: SGHTA and FQGNSA. CDR3 length: 15 amino acids. Trimming cost V 1 base and J 2 bases, with 6 bases left between them. The whole variable domain, remainder taken from reference TRBV7-2 and TRBJ2-6, is GAGVSQSPSNKVTEKGKDVELRCDPISGHTALYWYRQSLGQGLEFLIYFQGNSAPDKSGLPSDRFSAERTGGSVSTLTIQRTQQEDSAVYLCASSLGGAGANVLTFGAGSRLTVL.

This rearrangement joins TRBV5-6 to TRBJ1-5; no clear D gene. The V gene lost 1 base and the J gene lost 0 bases, with 8 bases spanning the gap. CDR1 is SGHDT, CDR2 YYEEEE, per germline. The CDR3 covers 15 residues. The CDR3 nucleotides read TGTGCCAGCAGCTTGATGCTAGATAGCAATCAGCCCCAGCATTTT. Protein sequence: CASSLMLDSNQPQHF.

Only a few counts were recorded for this clone. This chain connects TRBV30 to TRBJ1-1; 7 nucleotides align to TRBD1. Germline V gene data show CDR1 as GTSNPN and CDR2 as SVGIG (reference sequence). The CDR3 length is 18 residues. The V segment lost 3 bases and the J segment 3 bases; nucleotides outside the gene matches: 19. CDR3 sequence: CAWRRMTGNSEKDTEAFF. The CDR3 DNA is TGTGCCTGGAGGAGGATGACAGGGAACTCGGAAAAGGACACTGAAGCTTTCTTT.

This clone was seen only once. The chain links TRBV30 to TRBJ2-7; D possibly corresponds to TRBD2 (6 bases). Trimming removed 3 bases at V and 6 bases at J, with 9 bases between. Germline assignment: CDR1 GTSNPN and CDR2 SVGIG (reference sequence). The CDR3 extends over 11 amino acids. This CDR3 is CAWREAGEQYF. As DNA, the CDR3 is TGTGCCTGGAGAGAAGCGGGCGAGCAGTACTTC. Looking up the rest from reference TRBV30 and TRBJ2-7 gives the full variable domain: SQTIHQWPATLVQPVGSPLSLECTVEGTSNPNLYWYRQAAGRGLQLLFYSVGIGQISSEVPQNLSASRPQDRQFILSSKKLLLSDSGFYLCAWREAGEQYFGPGTRLTVT.

The V call is TRBV29-1, the J call TRBJ1-5; D unresolved. The V gene's germline CDR1 is SQVTM and CDR2 ANQGSEA. This CDR3 is 12 amino acids long. Between the trimmed V and J ends, which lost 4 bases and 5 bases, there was a span of 9 bases. The chain's CDR3 is CSVANNYQPQHF. For the CDR3, the DNA is TGCAGCGTTGCGAATAACTATCAGCCCCAGCATTTT.

This chain uses TRBV9 with TRBJ1-2; D not resolved. Trimming shortened V by 5 bases and J by 4 bases, and 9 bases separated the two germline ends. From germline, CDR1 is SGDLS and CDR2 YYNGEE. The CDR3 loop spans 12 amino acids. The DNA of the CDR3 is TGTGCCAGCAGAGGACGTTCCTATGGCTACACCTTC. Its translation is CASRGRSYGYTF. Complete variable domain (other parts from reference TRBV9 and TRBJ1-2): DSGVTQTPKHLITATGQRVTLRCSPRSGDLSVYWYQQSLDQGLQFLIQYYNGEERAKGNILERFSAQQFPDLHSELNLSSLELGDSALYFCASRGRSYGYTFGSGTRLTVV.

The J gene is TRBJ1-2, the V gene TRBV14; 8 bases match TRBD1. This CDR3 is 16 amino acids long. Germline V gives CDR1 SGHDN, CDR2 FVKESK. The V gene end was trimmed by 7 bases and the J gene end by 3 bases; junction bases not matched to a gene: 13. The CDR3, as DNA: TGTGCCAGCACCCATCTTGACGGACAGGGCGACTATGGCTACACCTTC. Protein sequence: CASTHLDGQGDYGYTF.

This clone was counted between two and nine times. The V call is TRBV6-5, the J call TRBJ2-3; D possibly uses TRBD1 or TRBD2 (5 bases each). Per germline, CDR1 MNHEY and CDR2 SVGAGI. V gave up 0 bases and J gave up 7 bases, with 8 bases separating them. The length of the CDR3 is 13 residues. The CDR3 nucleotides read TGTGCCAGCAGTTACTCGGGGGAAAATACGCAGTATTTT. Its translation: CASSYSGENTQYF.

The rearrangement uses TRBV6-5 and TRBJ1-4, with D unresolved. The CDR3 runs 15 residues. V lost 5 bases and J 0 bases, leaving 10 bases between the germline ends. Germline values: CDR1 MNHEY, CDR2 SVGAGI. CDR3 amino acids: CASSNLRSTNEKLFF. In DNA form, the CDR3 reads TGTGCCAGCAGTAACCTGAGATCAACTAATGAAAAACTGTTTTTT.

The chain's CDR3 is CASSLGSGGMDTQYF. In nucleotides, the CDR3 is TGCGCCAGCAGCTTGGGTAGCGGGGGGATGGATACGCAGTATTTT. The chain has TRBV5-1 and TRBJ2-3; 10 positions match TRBD2. The CDR3 totals 15 residues. V shed 0 bases, J shed 6 bases, and the junction held 4 bases outside the gene matches. Germline V gives CDR1 SGHRS, CDR2 YFSETQ. Using reference TRBV5-1 and TRBJ2-3 for the parts outside the CDR3, the full variable domain is KAGVTQTPRYLIKTRGQQVTLSCSPISGHRSVSWYQQTPGQGLQFLFEYFSETQRNKGNFPGRFSGRQFSNSRSEMNVSTLELGDSALYLCASSLGSGGMDTQYFGPGTRLTVL.

This clone was observed many times. The genes are TRBV10-3 and TRBJ2-1, with 8 bases fitting TRBD2. With V trimmed by 8 bases and J by 0 bases, 15 bases remained unmatched. The CDR3 totals 18 residues. The germline V gene has CDR1 ENHRY and CDR2 SYGVKD. The CDR3 reads CAIRGGSGASSSYNEQFF. In nucleotides, the CDR3 is TGTGCCATCCGGGGCGGTAGCGGGGCCTCAAGCTCCTACAATGAGCAGTTCTTC.